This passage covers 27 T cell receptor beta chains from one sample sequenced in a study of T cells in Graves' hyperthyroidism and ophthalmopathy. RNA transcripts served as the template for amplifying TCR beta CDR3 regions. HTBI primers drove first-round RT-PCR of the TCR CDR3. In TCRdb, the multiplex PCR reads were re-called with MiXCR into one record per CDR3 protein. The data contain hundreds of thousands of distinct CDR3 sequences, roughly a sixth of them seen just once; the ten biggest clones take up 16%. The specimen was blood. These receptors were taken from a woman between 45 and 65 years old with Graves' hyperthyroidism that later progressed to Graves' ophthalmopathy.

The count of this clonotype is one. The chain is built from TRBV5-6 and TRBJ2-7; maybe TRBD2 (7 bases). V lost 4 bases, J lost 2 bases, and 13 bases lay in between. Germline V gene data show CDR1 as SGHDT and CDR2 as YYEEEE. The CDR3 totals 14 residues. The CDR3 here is CASSAGGQTYEQYF. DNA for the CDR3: TGTGCCAGCAGCGCCGGGGGGCAAACCTACGAGCAGTACTTC.

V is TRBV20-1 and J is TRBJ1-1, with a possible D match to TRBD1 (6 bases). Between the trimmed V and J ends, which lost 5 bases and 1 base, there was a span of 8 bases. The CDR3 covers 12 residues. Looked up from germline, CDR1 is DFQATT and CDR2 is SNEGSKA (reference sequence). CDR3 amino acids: CSAVRGNTEAFF. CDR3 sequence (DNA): TGCAGTGCTGTCAGGGGGAACACTGAAGCTTTCTTT.

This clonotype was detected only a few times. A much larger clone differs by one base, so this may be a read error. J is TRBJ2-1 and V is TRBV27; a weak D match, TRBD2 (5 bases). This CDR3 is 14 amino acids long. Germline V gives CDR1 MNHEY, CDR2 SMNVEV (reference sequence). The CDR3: CASSPEGGYNEQLF. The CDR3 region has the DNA TGTGCCAGCAGCCCTGAGGGCGGCTACAATGAGCAGCTCTTC.

In DNA, the CDR3 is TGTGCCAGTAGTCCCTCGGCCTTAAGGACAGATACGCAGTATTTT. Its translation: CASSPSALRTDTQYF. The rearrangement joins TRBV19 to TRBJ2-3; no reliable D call. Per germline, CDR1 LNHDA and CDR2 SQIVND (reference sequence). V lost 5 bases and J lost 3, with 15 bases in between. This CDR3 has 15 amino acids. Looking up the rest from reference TRBV19 and TRBJ2-3 gives the full variable domain: DGGITQSPKYLFRKEGQNVTLSCEQNLNHDAMYWYRQDPGQGLRLIYYSQIVNDFQKGDIAEGYSVSREKKESFPLTVTSAQKNPTAFYLCASSPSALRTDTQYFGPGTRLTVL.

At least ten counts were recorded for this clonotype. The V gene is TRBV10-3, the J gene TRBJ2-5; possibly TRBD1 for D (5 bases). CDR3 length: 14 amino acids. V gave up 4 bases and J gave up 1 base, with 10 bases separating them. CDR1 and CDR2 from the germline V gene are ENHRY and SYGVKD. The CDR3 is CAISGSGPQETQYF. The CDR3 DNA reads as TGTGCCATCAGTGGTTCAGGGCCCCAAGAGACCCAGTACTTC.

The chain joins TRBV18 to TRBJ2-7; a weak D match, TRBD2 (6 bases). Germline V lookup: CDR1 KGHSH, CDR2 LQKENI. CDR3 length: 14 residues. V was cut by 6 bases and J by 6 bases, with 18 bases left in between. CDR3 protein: CASSLVEGMGEQYF. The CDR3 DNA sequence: TGTGCCAGCTCCCTCGTGGAGGGCATGGGCGAGCAGTACTTC. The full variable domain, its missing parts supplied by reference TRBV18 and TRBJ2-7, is NAGVMQNPRHLVRRRGQEARLRCSPMKGHSHVYWYRQLPEEGLKFMVYLQKENIIDESGMPKERFSAEFPKEGPSILRIQQVVRGDSAAYFCASSLVEGMGEQYFGPGTRLTVT.

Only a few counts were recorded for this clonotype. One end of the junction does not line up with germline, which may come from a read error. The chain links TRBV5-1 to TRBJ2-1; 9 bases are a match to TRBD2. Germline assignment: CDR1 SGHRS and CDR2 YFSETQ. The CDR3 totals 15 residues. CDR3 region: CASSNSGSSYNGQFF. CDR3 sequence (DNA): TGCGCCAGCAGCAATAGCGGGAGCTCCTACAATGGGCAGTTCTTC.

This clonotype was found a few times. Here the CDR3 reads CASSEQGGLETQYF. The CDR3 nucleotides read TGTGCCAGCAGCGAGCAGGGTGGCTTGGAGACCCAGTACTTC. This rearrangement joins TRBV7-8 to TRBJ2-5; a possible D gene is TRBD1 (5 bases). This CDR3 is built from 14 residues. Between the trimmed V and J ends, which lost 5 bases and 5 bases, there was a span of 15 bases. Germline CDR1 is SGHVS and CDR2 is FQNEAQ.

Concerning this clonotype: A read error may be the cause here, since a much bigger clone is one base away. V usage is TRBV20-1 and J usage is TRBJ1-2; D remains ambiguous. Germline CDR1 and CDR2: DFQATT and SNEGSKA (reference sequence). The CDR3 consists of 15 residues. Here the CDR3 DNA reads TGCAGTGCTCCCGATAAAACAAGGGCGCTGAATGGCCACACCTTC. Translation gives CSAPDKTRALNGHTF.

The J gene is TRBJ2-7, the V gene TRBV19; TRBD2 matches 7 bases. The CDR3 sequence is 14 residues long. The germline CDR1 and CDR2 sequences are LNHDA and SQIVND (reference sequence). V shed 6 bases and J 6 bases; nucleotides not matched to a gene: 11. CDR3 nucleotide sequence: TGTGCCAGTAGCACGCCGGTACTAGCGCTCGAGCAGTACTTC. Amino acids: CASSTPVLALEQYF.

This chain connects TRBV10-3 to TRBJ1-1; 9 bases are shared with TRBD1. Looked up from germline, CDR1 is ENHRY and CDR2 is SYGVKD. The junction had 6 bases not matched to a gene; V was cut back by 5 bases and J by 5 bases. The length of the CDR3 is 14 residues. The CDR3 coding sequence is TGTGCCATCAGTTGGGACAGGGAGGGAACTGAAGCTTTCTTT. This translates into CAISWDREGTEAFF.

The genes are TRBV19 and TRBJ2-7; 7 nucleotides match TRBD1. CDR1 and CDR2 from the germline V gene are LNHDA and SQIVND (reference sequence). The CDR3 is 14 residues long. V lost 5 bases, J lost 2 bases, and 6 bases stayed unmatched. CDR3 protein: CASSDRDRAYEQYF. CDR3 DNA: TGTGCCAGTAGTGACCGGGACAGAGCCTACGAGCAGTACTTC.

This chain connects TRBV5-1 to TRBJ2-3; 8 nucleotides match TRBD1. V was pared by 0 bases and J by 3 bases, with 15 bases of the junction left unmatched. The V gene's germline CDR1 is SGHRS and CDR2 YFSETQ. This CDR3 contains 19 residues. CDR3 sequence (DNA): TGCGCCAGCAGCTTGGAGAAGGGACAGGCCCTTCGGGGAACAGATACGCAGTATTTT. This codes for CASSLEKGQALRGTDTQYF. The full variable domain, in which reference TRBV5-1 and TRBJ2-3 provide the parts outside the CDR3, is KAGVTQTPRYLIKTRGQQVTLSCSPISGHRSVSWYQQTPGQGLQFLFEYFSETQRNKGNFPGRFSGRQFSNSRSEMNVSTLELGDSALYLCASSLEKGQALRGTDTQYFGPGTRLTVL.

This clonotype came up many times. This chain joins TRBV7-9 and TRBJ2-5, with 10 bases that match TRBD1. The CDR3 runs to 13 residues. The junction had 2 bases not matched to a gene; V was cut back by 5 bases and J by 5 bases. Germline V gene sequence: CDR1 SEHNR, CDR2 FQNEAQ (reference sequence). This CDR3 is CASSRQGAETQYF. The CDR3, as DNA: TGTGCCAGCAGCCGACAGGGGGCCGAGACCCAGTACTTC.

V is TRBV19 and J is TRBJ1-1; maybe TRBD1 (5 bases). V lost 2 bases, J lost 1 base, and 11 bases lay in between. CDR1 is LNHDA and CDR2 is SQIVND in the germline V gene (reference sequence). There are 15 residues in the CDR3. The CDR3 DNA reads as TGTGCCAGTAGTATAATCCCGGACAAGAACACTGAAGCTTTCTTT. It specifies CASSIIPDKNTEAFF.

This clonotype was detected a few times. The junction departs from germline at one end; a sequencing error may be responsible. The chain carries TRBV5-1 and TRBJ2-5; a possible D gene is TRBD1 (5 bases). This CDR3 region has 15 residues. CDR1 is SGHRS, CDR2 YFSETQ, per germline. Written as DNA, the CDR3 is TGCGCCAGCGGCTTCGGCCAGGGTTACCAAGAGACCCAGTACTTC. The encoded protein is CASGFGQGYQETQYF.

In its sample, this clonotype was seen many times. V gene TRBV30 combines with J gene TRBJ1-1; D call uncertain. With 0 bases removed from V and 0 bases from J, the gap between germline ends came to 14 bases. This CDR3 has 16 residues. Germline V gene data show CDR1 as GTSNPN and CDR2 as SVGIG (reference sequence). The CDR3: CAWSVVIGRMNTEAFF. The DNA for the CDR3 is TGTGCCTGGAGTGTTGTCATTGGCAGAATGAACACTGAAGCTTTCTTT. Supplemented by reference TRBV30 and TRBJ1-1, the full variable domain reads SQTIHQWPATLVQPVGSPLSLECTVEGTSNPNLYWYRQAAGRGLQLLFYSVGIGQISSEVPQNLSASRPQDRQFILSSKKLLLSDSGFYLCAWSVVIGRMNTEAFFGQGTRLTVV.

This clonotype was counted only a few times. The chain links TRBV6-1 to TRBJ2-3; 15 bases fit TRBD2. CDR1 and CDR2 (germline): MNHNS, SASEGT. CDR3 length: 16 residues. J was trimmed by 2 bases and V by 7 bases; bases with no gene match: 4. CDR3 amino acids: CASTGLAGGVTDTQYF. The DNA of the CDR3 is TGTGCCAGCACCGGACTAGCGGGGGGGGTCACAGATACGCAGTATTTT.

The CDR3 DNA reads as TGTGCCAGTAGTAAAGGGATTCGGGCGGCTGGAAACACCATATATTTT. Its protein is CASSKGIRAAGNTIYF. This chain uses TRBV19 with TRBJ1-3, with unresolved D. V lost 4 bases and J lost 2, with 15 bases in between. The length of the CDR3 is 16 residues. The germline gives CDR1 LNHDA, CDR2 SQIVND (reference sequence).

The CDR3 nucleotides are TGTGCCAGCAGCGTAGAAGGGGGGCGCGGAGAGACCCAGTACTTC. It yields the protein CASSVEGGRGETQYF. This chain joins TRBV9 and TRBJ2-5; D possibly matches TRBD1 or TRBD2 (6 bases each). Germline lookup yields CDR1 SGDLS and CDR2 YYNGEE. The CDR3 runs 15 residues. V was pared by 0 bases and J by 4 bases, with 13 bases between.

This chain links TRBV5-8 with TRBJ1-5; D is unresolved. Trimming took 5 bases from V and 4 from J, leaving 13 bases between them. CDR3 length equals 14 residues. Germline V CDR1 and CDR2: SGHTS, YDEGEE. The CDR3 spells CASSPGSTNQPQHF. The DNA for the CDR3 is TGTGCCAGCAGTCCCGGGTCCACTAATCAGCCCCAGCATTTT.

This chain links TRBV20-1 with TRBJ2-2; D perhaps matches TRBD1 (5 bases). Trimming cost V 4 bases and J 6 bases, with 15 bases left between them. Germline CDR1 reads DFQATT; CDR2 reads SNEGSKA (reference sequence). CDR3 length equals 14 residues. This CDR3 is CSAKPTGWAGELFF. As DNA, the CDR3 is TGCAGTGCTAAACCTACAGGATGGGCCGGGGAGCTGTTTTTT.

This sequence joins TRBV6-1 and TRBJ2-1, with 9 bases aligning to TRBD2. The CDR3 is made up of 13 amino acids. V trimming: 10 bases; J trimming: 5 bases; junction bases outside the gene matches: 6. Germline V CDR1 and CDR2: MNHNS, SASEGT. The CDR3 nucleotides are TGTGCCACCGCGACTAGCGGAAACAATGAGCAGTTCTTC. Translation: CATATSGNNEQFF.

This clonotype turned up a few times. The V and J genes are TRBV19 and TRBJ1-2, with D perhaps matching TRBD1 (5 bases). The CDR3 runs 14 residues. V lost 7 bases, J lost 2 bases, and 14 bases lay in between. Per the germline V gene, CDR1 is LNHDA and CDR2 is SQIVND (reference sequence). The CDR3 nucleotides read TGTGCCAGTACCCCGGGACGGAGGAACTATGGCTACACCTTC. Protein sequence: CASTPGRRNYGYTF.

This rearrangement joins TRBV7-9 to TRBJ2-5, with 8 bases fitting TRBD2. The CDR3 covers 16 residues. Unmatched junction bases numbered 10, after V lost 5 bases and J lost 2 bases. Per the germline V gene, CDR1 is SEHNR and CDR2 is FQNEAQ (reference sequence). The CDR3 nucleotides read TGTGCCAGCAGCAAAGGGTTGCGGGGGGATCAAGAGACCCAGTACTTC. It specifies CASSKGLRGDQETQYF.

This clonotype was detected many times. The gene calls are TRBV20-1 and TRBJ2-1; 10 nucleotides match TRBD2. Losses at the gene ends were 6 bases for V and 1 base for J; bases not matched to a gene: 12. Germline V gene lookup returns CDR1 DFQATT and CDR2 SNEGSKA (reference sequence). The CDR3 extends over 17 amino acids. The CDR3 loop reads CSARPAGGPHSYNEQFF. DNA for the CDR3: TGCAGTGCGAGACCAGCGGGGGGGCCCCATTCCTACAATGAGCAGTTCTTC.

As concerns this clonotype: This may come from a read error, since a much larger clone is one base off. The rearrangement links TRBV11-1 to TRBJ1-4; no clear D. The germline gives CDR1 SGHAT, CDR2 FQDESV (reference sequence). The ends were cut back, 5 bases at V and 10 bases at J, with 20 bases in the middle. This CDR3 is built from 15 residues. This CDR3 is CASSAVTGRGGKLFF. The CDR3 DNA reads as TGTGCCAGCAGCGCCGTTACTGGGCGGGGAGGAAAACTGTTTTTT. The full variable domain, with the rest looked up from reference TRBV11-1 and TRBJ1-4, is EAEVAQSPRYKITEKSQAVAFWCDPISGHATLYWYRQILGQGPELLVQFQDESVVDDSQLPKDRFSAERLKGVDSTLKIQPAELGDSAMYLCASSAVTGRGGKLFFGSGTQLSVL.